These T cell receptor beta chains were read from a single sample in a study of blood T cell repertoires in COVID-19. Sequenced by immunoSEQ multiplex PCR; TCRdb stores in-frame clones only, minus some. This table has roughly 250,000 clones, 70% to 90% appearing once. Sequenced input: peripheral blood. The receptors stem from a woman between 40 and 50 years old who had recovered from COVID-19. Each CDR3 is given with its conserved first and last residue. D genes are given only for firm matches.

length	D	V	J	CDR3	DNA
17	TRBD2	TRBV3-1/TRBV3-2	TRBJ2-4	CASSPKMYGGVENIQYF	TGTGCCAGCAGCCCCAAGATGTACGGGGGGGTCGAAAACATTCAGTACTTC
18	TRBD1	TRBV11-2	TRBJ1-6	CASSPRGDRVAYNSPLHF	TGTGCCAGCAGCCCTAGGGGGGACAGGGTCGCCTATAATTCACCCCTCCACTTT
15	.	TRBV6-5	TRBJ1-4	CASSRTTGLNEKLFF	TGTGCCAGCAGTAGGACCACAGGGTTGAATGAAAAACTGTTTTTT
16	.	TRBV27	TRBJ1-4	CASSLAGPPGGEKLFF	TGTGCCAGCAGTCTCGCAGGGCCGCCGGGTGGTGAAAAACTGTTTTTT
17	TRBD1	TRBV18	TRBJ2-2	CASSPHTGQGGTGELFF	TGTGCCAGCTCACCGCACACCGGACAGGGGGGAACCGGGGAGCTGTTTTTT
17	TRBD1	TRBV5-1	TRBJ1-2	CASSPGTGSIPYYGYTF	TGCGCCAGCAGCCCGGGGACAGGGTCGATTCCCTACTATGGCTACACCTTC
17	TRBD1	TRBV3-1/TRBV3-2	TRBJ2-5	CASSQDRAGGMGETQYF	TGTGCCAGCAGCCAAGATCGGGCAGGGGGCATGGGGGAGACCCAGTACTTC
18	TRBD2	TRBV7-2	TRBJ2-1	CASSLVSAGTSSYNEQFF	TGTGCCAGCAGCTTAGTCTCAGCCGGGACTAGCTCCTACAATGAGCAGTTCTTC
14	TRBD2	TRBV5-4	TRBJ2-7	CASSLPPGGSEQYF	TGTGCCAGCAGCCTACCACCGGGGGGAAGCGAGCAGTACTTC
14	.	TRBV4-2	TRBJ1-2	CASSPSTGLGGYTF	TGTGCCAGCAGCCCCTCGACAGGTCTGGGGGGCTACACCTTC
16	TRBD1	TRBV19	TRBJ2-3	CASSMDSGGTPVTQYF	TGTGCCAGTAGTATGGACTCAGGGGGCACCCCGGTTACGCAGTATTTT
14	.	TRBV11-3	TRBJ2-1	CASSFDFSGNEQFF	TGTGCCAGCAGCTTCGACTTTTCGGGCAATGAGCAGTTCTTC